This T cell receptor beta chain is drawn from a study of blood T cell repertoires in COVID-19. Across the whole study: From T cells, B-cell-depleted T cells, or PBMCs came the material, which was cDNA or gDNA.

Original methodology: Reference gene primers were amplified, and this amplification served to estimate nucleated cell counts. Assay used: immunoSEQ multiplex PCR; TCRdb lists only in-frame clones, some missing. V and J calls and clone size are given by that table; D and trimming were obtained from the DNA. This sample has 100,000 to 150,000 clones, with about four fifths found just once. V lost 2 bases to trimming and J lost 3 bases, with 8 bases between them. This CDR3 is built from 13 residues. Germline CDR1 and CDR2: SGHRS and YFSETQ. This TCR was recovered from a human donor in a cohort sampled during active COVID-19. Input material: peripheral blood. V usage is TRBV5-1 and J usage is TRBJ1-1; D ambiguous. CDR3 sequence (DNA): TGCGCCAGCAGCTTACACGGGGACACTGAAGCTTTCTTT. As protein: CASSLHGDTEAFF.